This TCR beta chain came from a study of T cells in Graves' hyperthyroidism and ophthalmopathy. Notes on the study in general: In the blood, most expanded thyroid clonotypes above 0.001 appeared as well.

Amplified TCR beta CDR3 regions derived from RNA transcripts. RT-PCR in the first round (using the HTBI primer set) targeted the TCR CDR3. From the multiplex PCR reads, TCRdb called clonotypes with MiXCR, one entry per CDR3 protein. Among around 400,000 distinct CDR3 sequences listed, around 25% were seen once. Points on this clonotype: Its antigen remains unidentified.

Exclusion criteria comprised uncontrolled infection, other autoimmune disease, pregnancy or lactation. 10 ml fresh peripheral blood yielded the PBMCs. Germline values: CDR1 SGHDT, CDR2 YYEEEE. This CDR3 comprises 13 residues. Trimming cost V 4 bases and J 8 bases; bases outside gene matches: 6. This chain connects TRBV5-6 to TRBJ1-2; 9 positions match TRBD1. The sample was blood. The receptor was isolated from a man aged 45 to 65 with Graves' hyperthyroidism. This CDR3 is CASSPTGGLGYTF. The CDR3 nucleotides read TGTGCCAGCAGCCCGACAGGGGGTTTAGGCTACACCTTC. The variable domain in full, with the rest retrieved from reference TRBV5-6 and TRBJ1-2, is DAGVTQSPTHLIKTRGQQVTLRCSPKSGHDTVSWYQQALGQGPQFIFQYYEEEERQRGNFPDRFSGHQFPNYSSELNVNALLLGDSALYLCASSPTGGLGYTFGSGTRLTVV.